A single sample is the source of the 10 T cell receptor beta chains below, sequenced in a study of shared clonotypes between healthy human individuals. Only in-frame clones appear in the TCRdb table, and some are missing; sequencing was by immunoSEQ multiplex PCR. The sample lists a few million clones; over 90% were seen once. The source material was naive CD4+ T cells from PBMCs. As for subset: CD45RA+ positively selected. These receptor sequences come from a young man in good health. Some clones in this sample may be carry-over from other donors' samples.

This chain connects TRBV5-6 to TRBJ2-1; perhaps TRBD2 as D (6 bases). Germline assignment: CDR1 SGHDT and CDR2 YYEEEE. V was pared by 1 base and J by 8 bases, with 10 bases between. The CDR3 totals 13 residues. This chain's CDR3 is CASSLYGSDEQFF. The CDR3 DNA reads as TGTGCCAGCAGCTTGTACGGGAGCGATGAGCAGTTCTTC. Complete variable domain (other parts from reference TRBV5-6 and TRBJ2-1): DAGVTQSPTHLIKTRGQQVTLRCSPKSGHDTVSWYQQALGQGPQFIFQYYEEEERQRGNFPDRFSGHQFPNYSSELNVNALLLGDSALYLCASSLYGSDEQFFGPGTRLTVL.

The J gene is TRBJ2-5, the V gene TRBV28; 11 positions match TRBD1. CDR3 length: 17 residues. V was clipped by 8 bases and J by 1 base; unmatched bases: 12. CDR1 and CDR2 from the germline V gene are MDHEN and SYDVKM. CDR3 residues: CASLGQRDRGTQETQYF. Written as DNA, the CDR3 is TGTGCCAGCCTGGGGCAACGGGACAGGGGGACCCAAGAGACCCAGTACTTC.

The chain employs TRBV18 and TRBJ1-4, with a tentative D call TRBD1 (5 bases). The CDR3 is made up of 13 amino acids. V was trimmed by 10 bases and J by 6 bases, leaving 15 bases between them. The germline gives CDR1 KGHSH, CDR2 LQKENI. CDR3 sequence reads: CATTRGADEKLFF. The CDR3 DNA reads TGTGCCACGACGAGGGGCGCAGATGAAAAACTGTTTTTT. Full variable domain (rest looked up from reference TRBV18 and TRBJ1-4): NAGVMQNPRHLVRRRGQEARLRCSPMKGHSHVYWYRQLPEEGLKFMVYLQKENIIDESGMPKERFSAEFPKEGPSILRIQQVVRGDSAAYFCATTRGADEKLFFGSGTQLSVL.

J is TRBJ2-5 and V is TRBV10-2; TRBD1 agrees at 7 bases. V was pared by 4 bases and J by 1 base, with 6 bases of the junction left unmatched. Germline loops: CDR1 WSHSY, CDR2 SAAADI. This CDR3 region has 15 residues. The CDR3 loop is CASSGMNRGQETQYF. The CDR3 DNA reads TGCGCCAGCAGTGGTATGAACAGGGGCCAAGAGACCCAGTACTTC.

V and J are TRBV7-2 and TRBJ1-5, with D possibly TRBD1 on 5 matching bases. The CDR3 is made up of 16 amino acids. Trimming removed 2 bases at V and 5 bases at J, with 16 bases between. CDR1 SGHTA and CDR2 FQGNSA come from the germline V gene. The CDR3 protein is CASSLRAGIRDQPQHF. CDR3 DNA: TGTGCCAGCAGCTTAAGGGCAGGGATAAGGGATCAGCCCCAGCATTTT.

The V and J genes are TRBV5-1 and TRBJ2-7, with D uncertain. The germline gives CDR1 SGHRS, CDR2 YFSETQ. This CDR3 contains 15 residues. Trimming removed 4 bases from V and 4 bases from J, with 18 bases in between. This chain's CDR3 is CASSVTQSLTYEQYF. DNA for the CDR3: TGCGCCAGCAGCGTCACCCAAAGTTTAACGTACGAGCAGTACTTC.

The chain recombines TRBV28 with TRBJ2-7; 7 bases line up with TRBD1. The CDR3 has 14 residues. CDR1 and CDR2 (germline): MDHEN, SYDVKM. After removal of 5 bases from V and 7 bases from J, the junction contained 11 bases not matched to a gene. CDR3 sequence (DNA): TGTGCCAGCAGTCTACAGGGGACCTTAGGTGAGCAGTACTTC. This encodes CASSLQGTLGEQYF.

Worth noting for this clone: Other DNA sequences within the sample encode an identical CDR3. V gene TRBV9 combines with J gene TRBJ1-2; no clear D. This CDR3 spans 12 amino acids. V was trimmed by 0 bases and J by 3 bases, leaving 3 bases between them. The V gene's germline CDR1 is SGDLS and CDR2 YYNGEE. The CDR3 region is CASSVGDYGYTF. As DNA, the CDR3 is TGTGCCAGCAGCGTAGGAGACTATGGCTACACCTTC.

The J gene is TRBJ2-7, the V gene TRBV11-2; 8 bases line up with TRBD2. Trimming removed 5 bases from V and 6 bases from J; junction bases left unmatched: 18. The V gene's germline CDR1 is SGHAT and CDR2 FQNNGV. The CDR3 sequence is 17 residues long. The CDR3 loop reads CASSPHIVPGLEGEQYF. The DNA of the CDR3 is TGTGCCAGCAGCCCCCATATCGTACCGGGACTAGAAGGCGAGCAGTACTTC.

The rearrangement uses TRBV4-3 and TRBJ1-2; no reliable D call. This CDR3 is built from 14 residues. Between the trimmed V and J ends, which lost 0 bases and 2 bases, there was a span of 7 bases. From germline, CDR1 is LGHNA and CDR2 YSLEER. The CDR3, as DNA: TGCGCCAGCAGCCAAGATATAGGGAACTATGGCTACACCTTC. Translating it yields CASSQDIGNYGYTF.